The 19 T cell receptor beta chains reported below all come from one sample, sequenced in a study of blood T cell repertoires in COVID-19. The assay was immunoSEQ multiplex PCR, and TCRdb's table has in-frame clones only and misses some. The table includes tens of thousands of clones, roughly 86% detected once. Sequences were obtained from peripheral blood. The origin of the receptors is a man aged 80 or over with active COVID-19.

The V and J genes are TRBV7-3 and TRBJ2-3, with no clear D. Germline values: CDR1 SGHTA, CDR2 FQGTGA. CDR3 size: 13 residues. Between the trimmed V and J ends, which lost 2 bases and 6 bases, there was a span of 9 bases. The CDR3 protein is CASSLLSLDTQYF. The CDR3 nucleotides read TGTGCCAGCAGCTTATTATCGTTGGATACGCAGTATTTT.

The chain carries TRBV3-1 (or the pseudogene TRBV3-2) and TRBJ2-7; D is unresolved. The germline V and J ends were trimmed by 0 bases and 12 bases, with 15 bases remaining between them. The CDR3 is 13 amino acids. Per germline, CDR1 LGHDT and CDR2 YNNKEL (reference sequence). The CDR3 loop is CASSQEAPLWRYF. The DNA of the CDR3 is TGTGCCAGCAGCCAAGAGGCCCCTTTGTGGAGGTACTTC.

J is TRBJ1-6 and V is TRBV14; 8 nucleotides agree with TRBD1. The germline V gene has CDR1 SGHDN and CDR2 FVKESK. This CDR3 spans 16 amino acids. The V gene end was trimmed by 0 bases and the J gene end by 6 bases; junction bases not matched to a gene: 4. For the CDR3, the DNA is TGTGCCAGCAGCCAAGAAGGCAGGGGGCTTAATTCACCCCTCCACTTT. It specifies CASSQEGRGLNSPLHF.

The chain uses TRBV28 and TRBJ1-5; maybe TRBD1 (6 bases). CDR1 is MDHEN, CDR2 SYDVKM, per germline. V gave up 7 bases and J gave up 0 bases, with 22 bases separating them. This CDR3 has 18 amino acids. In DNA, the CDR3 is TGTGCCAGCACCAGAGCCCCCCACAGGGCAGGTAGCAATCAGCCCCAGCATTTT. Amino acid sequence: CASTRAPHRAGSNQPQHF.

By sample fraction, this clone is medium-sized. This rearrangement joins TRBV7-6 to TRBJ1-5; TRBD1 is a possible D gene (6 bases). The CDR3 is made up of 18 amino acids. The germline gives CDR1 SGHVS, CDR2 FNYEAQ. Trimming took off 5 bases at V and 3 bases at J, with 23 bases between the two ends. CDR3 region: CASSRRTTRTASNQPQHF. CDR3 nucleotide sequence: TGTGCCAGCAGCCGACGTACAACCAGGACAGCCTCCAATCAGCCCCAGCATTTT. Looking up the rest from reference TRBV7-6 and TRBJ1-5 gives the full variable domain: GAGVSQSPRYKVTKRGQDVALRCDPISGHVSLYWYRQALGQGPEFLTYFNYEAQQDKSGLPNDRFSAERPEGSISTLTIQRTEQRDSAMYRCASSRRTTRTASNQPQHFGDGTRLSIL.

This clone appeared once. This chain connects TRBV7-9 to TRBJ2-1, with TRBD1 matching over 8 bases. The CDR3 has 15 residues. CDR1 and CDR2 from the germline V gene are SEHNR and FQNEAQ (reference sequence). V lost 10 bases and J lost 8; bases outside the gene matches: 16. CDR3 protein: CATPGAGGALDEQFF. In DNA form, the CDR3 reads TGTGCCACCCCCGGAGCAGGGGGCGCCCTCGATGAGCAGTTCTTC.

In DNA form, the CDR3 reads TGTGCCAGCAGCCCCTTGACAGGCCCTGGGGCGGAGACCCAGTACTTC. Translating it yields CASSPLTGPGAETQYF. The chain couples TRBV9 to TRBJ2-5; possible D gene TRBD1, 6 bases. The CDR3 has 16 amino acids. Germline V gives CDR1 SGDLS, CDR2 YYNGEE. Trimming stripped 4 bases from V and 5 bases from J, with 21 bases between.

This rearrangement joins TRBV10-3 to TRBJ1-4; D gene ambiguous. CDR3 length: 11 amino acids. V was shortened by 7 bases and J by 8 bases, with 8 bases between the two germline ends. Germline V lookup: CDR1 ENHRY, CDR2 SYGVKD. The DNA of the CDR3 is TGTGCCATCAAGTCAGGCGAAAAACTGTTTTTT. Translated: CAIKSGEKLFF.

The chain uses TRBV18 and TRBJ2-5, with 10 bases matching TRBD1. The CDR3 has 14 amino acids. V was pared by 3 bases and J by 2 bases, with 0 bases of the junction left unmatched. Per germline, CDR1 KGHSH and CDR2 LQKENI. The DNA of the CDR3 is TGTGCCAGCTCACCGGGACAGGGGCAAGAGACCCAGTACTTC. It is translated as CASSPGQGQETQYF. The full variable domain, completed using reference TRBV18 and TRBJ2-5, is NAGVMQNPRHLVRRRGQEARLRCSPMKGHSHVYWYRQLPEEGLKFMVYLQKENIIDESGMPKERFSAEFPKEGPSILRIQQVVRGDSAAYFCASSPGQGQETQYFGPGTRLLVL.

This chain links TRBV30 with TRBJ1-6, with TRBD1 as a possible D gene (5 bases). Germline V lookup: CDR1 GTSNPN, CDR2 SVGIG (reference sequence). CDR3 length: 17 residues. Trimming shortened V by 3 bases and J by 4 bases, and 19 bases separated the two germline ends. CDR3 sequence reads: CAWSKTALRGYNSPLHF. CDR3 nucleotides: TGTGCCTGGAGCAAGACAGCCCTGCGGGGGTATAATTCACCCCTCCACTTT. Full variable domain (outside the CDR3, taken from reference TRBV30 and TRBJ1-6): SQTIHQWPATLVQPVGSPLSLECTVEGTSNPNLYWYRQAAGRGLQLLFYSVGIGQISSEVPQNLSASRPQDRQFILSSKKLLLSDSGFYLCAWSKTALRGYNSPLHFGNGTRLTVT.

The gene calls are TRBV12-1 and TRBJ2-1; the D call in the table, TRBD2, was not verified against the DNA. TRBV12-1 is a recognized pseudogene. The CDR3 totals 13 residues. CDR3 residues: CASSRGGRSEEFF. The CDR3 region has the DNA TGTGCCAGCAGCCGTGGCGGGAGGTCTGAGGAGTTCTTC.

This chain's CDR3 is CAISERDRKAFF. The CDR3 nucleotides are TGTGCCATCAGTGAGAGGGACAGGAAAGCTTTCTTT. J is TRBJ1-1 and V is TRBV10-3, with 8 bases aligning to TRBD1. The V segment lost 2 bases and the J segment 9 bases; nucleotides outside the gene matches: 2. The CDR3 is made up of 12 amino acids. Per the germline V gene, CDR1 is ENHRY and CDR2 is SYGVKD.

This clone appeared once. V gene TRBV30 combines with J gene TRBJ2-7; perhaps TRBD1 as D (5 bases). With 4 bases removed from V and 5 bases from J, the gap between germline ends came to 21 bases. Germline CDR1 and CDR2: GTSNPN and SVGIG (reference sequence). This CDR3 has 15 amino acids. The CDR3 sequence is CAWIRNLRPGHEQYF. In DNA form, the CDR3 reads TGTGCCTGGATCAGAAATCTTCGGCCAGGGCACGAGCAGTACTTC.

This rearrangement joins TRBV27 to TRBJ2-1, with 12 bases aligning to TRBD2. V shed 2 bases and J 5 bases; nucleotides not matched to a gene: 4. From germline, CDR1 is MNHEY and CDR2 SMNVEV (reference sequence). This CDR3 has 16 amino acids. In DNA, the CDR3 is TGTGCCAGCAGTTTAGACCTAGCGGGAGGGAACAATGAGCAGTTCTTC. This gives the protein CASSLDLAGGNNEQFF.

The chain joins TRBV24-1 to TRBJ2-2; 9 nucleotides match TRBD1. Germline CDR1 reads KGHDR; CDR2 reads SFDVKD. V lost 0 bases to trimming and J lost 6 bases; unmatched junction nucleotides: 7. The CDR3 covers 17 residues. CDR3 loop: CATSDLVAGQGAGELFF. The CDR3 DNA reads TGTGCCACCAGTGATTTGGTGGCGGGACAGGGTGCCGGGGAGCTGTTTTTT.

This sequence joins TRBV5-6 and TRBJ1-4; D is perhaps TRBD1 (5 bases). Germline loops: CDR1 SGHDT, CDR2 YYEEEE. CDR3 size: 17 residues. Trimming stripped 4 bases from V and 0 bases from J, with 16 bases between. The chain's CDR3 is CASSDRGGLPTNEKLFF. The CDR3 DNA sequence: TGTGCCAGCAGCGACCGCGGGGGTTTACCAACTAATGAAAAACTGTTTTTT.

The rearrangement joins TRBV5-1 to TRBJ2-3; 9 nucleotides line up with TRBD1. This CDR3 is 14 amino acids long. Germline V gives CDR1 SGHRS, CDR2 YFSETQ. V lost 4 bases to trimming and J lost 3 bases; unmatched junction nucleotides: 3. The CDR3 DNA is TGCGCCAGCAGCCCCGGACAGGGGACAGATACGCAGTATTTT. This gives the protein CASSPGQGTDTQYF.

The J gene is TRBJ1-3, the V gene TRBV19; D may be TRBD1 (6 bases). CDR3 length: 14 residues. Trimming left V 5 bases short and J 4 bases short, with 12 bases between. Germline V CDR1 and CDR2: LNHDA, SQIVND (reference sequence). The chain's CDR3 is CASSGRGSGNTIYF. The CDR3 DNA is TGTGCCAGTAGTGGCAGGGGATCCGGAAACACCATATATTTT.

The chain joins TRBV28 to TRBJ2-3; D is undetermined. Germline CDR1 and CDR2: MDHEN and SYDVKM. The ends were cut back, 7 bases at V and 1 base at J, with 12 bases in the middle. The length of the CDR3 is 14 residues. The CDR3 sequence: CASTLTAGTDTQYF. The CDR3 DNA sequence: TGTGCCAGCACCTTGACGGCGGGCACAGATACGCAGTATTTT. Complete variable domain (other parts from reference TRBV28 and TRBJ2-3): DVKVTQSSRYLVKRTGEKVFLECVQDMDHENMFWYRQDPGLGLRLIYFSYDVKMKEKGDIPEGYSVSREKKERFSLILESASTNQTSMYLCASTLTAGTDTQYFGPGTRLTVL.